Reported below is one T cell receptor beta chain. This sample was taken from a study of blood T cell repertoires in COVID-19. Across the whole study: Acute-phase and convalescent COVID-19 samples originated in the United States, Italy and Spain. Sources were T cells, B-cell-depleted T cells, or PBMCs; the material itself was cDNA or gDNA.

Authors' methods: Reference gene primers were amplified, and this amplification served to estimate nucleated cell counts. This table comes from immunoSEQ multiplex PCR, and its TCRdb copy is limited to in-frame clones, with some not included. V, J and clone size are those of that table, while D and trimming were read from the DNA. The sample includes approximately 150,000 clones, around 81% of them seen just once. This CDR3 contains 13 residues. Trimming stripped 5 bases from V and 6 bases from J, with 14 bases between. The TCR was taken from a woman aged 45-65 years with acute or convalescent COVID-19. V and J are TRBV12-3 or TRBV12-4 and TRBJ2-7, with D maybe TRBD1 (5 bases). The sample taken for sequencing was peripheral blood. DNA of the CDR3: TGTGCCAGCAGTCTTTCCAGGGATCGCGAGCAGTACTTC. Amino acid sequence: CASSLSRDREQYF.